A selection of T cell receptor beta chains follows, all from one sample in a study of post-analysis software for immune sequencing data. A single record per CDR3 protein comes from TCRdb applying MiXCR to the PCR reads. The repertoire has 800,000 to 950,000 distinct CDR3 sequences, around 50% of them found once; the top ten carry 4% to 5.5%. The sequencing input was blood. These TCRs come from a girl between 5 and 17 years old with multiple sclerosis. The CDR3 runs from the conserved cysteine through the conserved F or W. D genes are given only for firm matches. The size field is filled for only some rows; it gives once, few, many or a size class.

TRBV6-5	TRBJ1-2	-	few	TGTGCCAGCAGTTACTCGAGTCAGACTCGGGGCTACACCTTC	CASSYSSQTRGYTF
TRBV27	TRBJ1-4	-	once	TGTGCCAGCACCACAGGGATTGAAAAACTGTTTTTT	CASTTGIEKLFF
TRBV5-5	TRBJ2-5	TRBD2	-	TGTGCCAGCAGCTTGGCCGGGAGGTACCAAGAGACCCAGTACTTC	CASSLAGRYQETQYF
TRBV3-1	TRBJ2-1	-	-	TGTGCCAGCAGCCAAGAAACGACTCTGCAGTTCTTC	CASSQETTLQFF
TRBV6-5	TRBJ2-3	-	-	TGTGCCAGCAGTTACTCGATACAGGGAGGTAGCACAGATACGCAGTATTTT	CASSYSIQGGSTDTQYF
TRBV7-9	TRBJ2-7	TRBD1	-	TGTGCCAGCAGCTCGATCCCTCTGACAGGGGGCGCCTACGAGCAGTACTTC	CASSSIPLTGGAYEQYF
TRBV29-1	TRBJ2-3	-	-	TGCAGCGCGAGACACCTACTCCTCCCAGATACGCAGTATTTT	CSARHLLLPDTQYF
TRBV9	TRBJ2-7	TRBD2	-	TGTGCCAGCAGCCTCGGGGACCTCTTAGCGGGAGCCTACGAGCAGTACTTC	CASSLGDLLAGAYEQYF
TRBV27	TRBJ2-5	TRBD2	-	TGTGCCAGCAGTTCGGTGGTGGGACTAGCGGAACAAGAGACTCAGTACTTC	CASSSVVGLAEQETQYF
TRBV11-2	TRBJ1-2	TRBD1	once	TGTGCCAGCAGCGCCCTCCGGACAGGGTCTAACTATGGCTACACCTTC	CASSALRTGSNYGYTF
TRBV27	TRBJ1-6	TRBD1	once	TGTGCCAGCAGTCCCCCGGGACAGGGTGTAGGATCACCCCTCCACTTT	CASSPPGQGVGSPLHF
TRBV6-5	TRBJ1-2	-	once	TGTGCCAGCAGTTACGGGGTGGGAGTCAGCTATGGCTACACCTTC	CASSYGVGVSYGYTF
TRBV20-1	TRBJ2-7	TRBD1	-	TGCGGTGCTTCCGGGACAGGGGTTACCTACGAGCAGTACTTC	CGASGTGVTYEQYF
TRBV20-1	TRBJ2-4	-	-	TGCAGTGCTAGTGAAGCCGGGACCGTTAGGAACATTCAGTACTTC	CSASEAGTVRNIQYF
TRBV10-3	TRBJ2-3	TRBD1	once	TGTGCCATCACCGGGACAGGCATCGCCACAGATACGCAGTATTTT	CAITGTGIATDTQYF
TRBV3-1	TRBJ2-7	TRBD2	once	TGTGCCAGCAGCCAACAAACCGGGACTAGCGCGACCTACGAGCAGTACTTC	CASSQQTGTSATYEQYF
TRBV5-1	TRBJ1-1	TRBD1	few	TGCGCCAGCAGCCACAGGGGGCCCACTGAAGCTTTCTTT	CASSHRGPTEAFF
TRBV20-1	TRBJ2-3	TRBD1	once	TGCAGTGCTAGAGACCGACAGGGTCTACCAGATACGCAGTATTTT	CSARDRQGLPDTQYF
TRBV5-1	TRBJ2-1	TRBD2	-	TGCGCCAGCAGCTTGTCCAGCGGGAAACACAATGAGCAGTTCTTC	CASSLSSGKHNEQFF
TRBV2	TRBJ2-3	-	-	TGTGCCAGCAGTGCGTTCACCGCAGGAGCTCTCACAGATACGCAGTATTTT	CASSAFTAGALTDTQYF
TRBV3-1	TRBJ2-1	TRBD2	-	TGTGCCAGCAGCCCGGGGGCTAGCGGGAGTTTGTCCTACAATGAGCAGTTCTTC	CASSPGASGSLSYNEQFF
TRBV29-1	TRBJ2-5	-	-	TGCAGCGTTGACCCGGGGGTAGAGACCCAGTACTTC	CSVDPGVETQYF
TRBV5-1	TRBJ2-6	TRBD1	-	TGCGCCAGCAGCCCTATAGTTCCGGGACAGGGACCCTCTGGGGCCAACGTCCTGACTTTC	CASSPIVPGQGPSGANVLTF
TRBV7-8	TRBJ2-5	TRBD2	-	TGTGCCAGCAGGAACCTCAGCGGGAGGGCCAGGGAGACCCAGTACTTC	CASRNLSGRARETQYF
TRBV29-1	TRBJ2-7	TRBD1	-	TGCAGCGGTACAGGGGGTCACGAGCAGTACTTC	CSGTGGHEQYF
TRBV20-1	TRBJ2-1	TRBD1	-	TGCAGTGCTATCCCCCTTGGGACAGGGGGGCACAATGAGCAGTTCTTC	CSAIPLGTGGHNEQFF
TRBV20-1	TRBJ2-1	TRBD2	-	TGCAGTGCTCTTCCTGCGACTAGCAGGTCCTACAATGAGCAGTTCTTC	CSALPATSRSYNEQFF
TRBV12-3/TRBV12-4	TRBJ2-3	-	few	TGTGCCAGCAGTTTGCAGCGGCCGATTTCTAGCACAGATACGCAGTATTTT	CASSLQRPISSTDTQYF
TRBV7-2	TRBJ1-2	TRBD1	-	TGTGCCTGCAGCTTATTGGACAGGCTCTATGGCTACACCTTC	CACSLLDRLYGYTF
TRBV7-3	TRBJ1-1	TRBD1	-	TGTGCCAGCAGCCCTCGAGTCGGGACAGGGAACACTGAAGCTTTCTTT	CASSPRVGTGNTEAFF
TRBV4-1	TRBJ2-7	-	-	TGCGCCAGCAGCCAAGAGTCCCAGGGCGATTACGAGCAGTACTTC	CASSQESQGDYEQYF
TRBV2	TRBJ2-2	-	-	TGTGCCAGCAACCGGGACATTTTGAGCACCGGGGAGCTGTTTTTT	CASNRDILSTGELFF
TRBV2	TRBJ2-3	-	-	TGTGCCAGCAGTGAACTCCTCAACACAGATACGCAGTATTTT	CASSELLNTDTQYF
TRBV10-2	TRBJ2-1	-	-	TGCGCCAGCAGTGAGTCGGGCGGGTTGTACAATGAGCAGTTCTTC	CASSESGGLYNEQFF
TRBV20-1	TRBJ2-7	-	-	TGCAGTGCTAGAGGCATGCAGGGGCCTGGGGAGCAGTACTTC	CSARGMQGPGEQYF